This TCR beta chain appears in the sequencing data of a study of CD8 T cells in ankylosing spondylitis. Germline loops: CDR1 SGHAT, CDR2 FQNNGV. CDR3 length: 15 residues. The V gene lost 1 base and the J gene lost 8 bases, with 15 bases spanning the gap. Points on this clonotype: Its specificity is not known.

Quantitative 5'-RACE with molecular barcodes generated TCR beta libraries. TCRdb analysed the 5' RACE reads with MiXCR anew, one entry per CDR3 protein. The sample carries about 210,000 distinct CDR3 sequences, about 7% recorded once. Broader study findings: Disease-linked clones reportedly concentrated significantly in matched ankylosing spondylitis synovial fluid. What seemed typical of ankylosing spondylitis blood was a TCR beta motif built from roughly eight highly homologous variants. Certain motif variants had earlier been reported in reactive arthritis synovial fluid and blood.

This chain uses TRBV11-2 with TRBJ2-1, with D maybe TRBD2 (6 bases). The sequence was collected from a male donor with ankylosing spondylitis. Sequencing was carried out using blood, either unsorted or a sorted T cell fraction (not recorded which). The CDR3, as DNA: TGTGCCAGCAGCTTAGTCCGTAGCGGAGGCGATGAGCAGTTCTTC. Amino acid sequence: CASSLVRSGGDEQFF. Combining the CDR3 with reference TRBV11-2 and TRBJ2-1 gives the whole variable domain EAGVAQSPRYKIIEKRQSVAFWCNPISGHATLYWYQQILGQGPKLLIQFQNNGVVDDSQLPKDRFSAERLKGVDSTLKIQPAKLEDSAVYLCASSLVRSGGDEQFFGPGTRLTVL.